Here is one T cell receptor (beta chain) with its context. The sample belongs to a study of cytomegalovirus exposure and HLA in healthy donors. Researchers ran the PCR with 60 Vbeta and 13 Jbeta primers. Clones were sequenced by immunoSEQ multiplex PCR, and TCRdb holds only the in-frame ones, with some missing. The ten top clones account for about 8%, within a sample of 40,000 or so clones. This CDR3 has 14 amino acids. CDR1 and CDR2 from the germline V gene are KGHSH and LQKENI. Trimming removed 6 bases from V and 2 bases from J; junction bases left unmatched: 6. The source of this sequence is a male donor in good health and CMV-seronegative. The genes are TRBV18 and TRBJ2-7; 8 positions agree with TRBD2. Sequencing was performed on PBMCs. The CDR3 protein is CASSPPGGTYEQYF. The CDR3 region has the DNA TGTGCCAGCTCCCCGCCGGGGGGGACCTACGAGCAGTACTTC.